The 27 T cell receptor beta chains below were found in one sample sequenced in a study of beta chain features in type 1 diabetes. General observations from the study: When Type 1 diabetes patients were examined, their TCRB CDR3s proved moderately but significantly shorter in all four CD4+ subsets.

Investigators reverse transcribed all isolated RNA, so they sequenced expressed TCRB transcripts. The method was immunoSEQ multiplex PCR; TCRdb's version includes in-frame clones alone and lacks a portion of them. The sample has roughly 180,000 clones, 7% to 9% seen once. These receptors have no identified antigens. The sample taken for sequencing was central memory CD4+ T cells from blood. These receptors were obtained from a man aged 18 to 29 with type 1 diabetes.

This clone was seen more than once but under ten times. V gene TRBV4-1 combines with J gene TRBJ1-2; D is undetermined. Germline loops: CDR1 MGHRA, CDR2 YSYEKL. The CDR3 contains 15 residues. V lost 2 bases, J lost 4 bases, and 14 bases lay in between. The CDR3 loop is CASSQSHEGFYGYTF. The DNA of the CDR3 is TGCGCCAGCAGCCAAAGTCATGAGGGCTTCTATGGCTACACCTTC.

This clone came up a few times. V and J are TRBV5-4 and TRBJ2-1; maybe TRBD2 (6 bases). The V end was cut by 0 bases, the J end by 7 bases, with 11 bases between. The CDR3 covers 14 residues. Per the germline V gene, CDR1 is SGHNT and CDR2 is YYREEE (reference sequence). CDR3 sequence: CASSLAGGLNEQFF. As DNA, the CDR3 is TGTGCCAGCAGCTTGGCCGGAGGGCTAAATGAGCAGTTCTTC. The full variable domain, in which reference TRBV5-4 and TRBJ2-1 provide the parts outside the CDR3, is ETGVTQSPTHLIKTRGQQVTLRCSSQSGHNTVSWYQQALGQGPQFIFQYYREEENGRGNFPPRFSGLQFPNYSSELNVNALELDDSALYLCASSLAGGLNEQFFGPGTRLTVL.

This chain joins TRBV4-1 and TRBJ2-2, with a weak D call TRBD1 (5 bases). This CDR3 has 17 amino acids. Trimming stripped 8 bases from V and 0 bases from J, with 19 bases between. Per germline, CDR1 MGHRA and CDR2 YSYEKL. CDR3 in amino acids: CASAPSRGSANTGELFF. The DNA of the CDR3 is TGCGCCAGCGCACCTAGTAGGGGTTCCGCGAACACCGGGGAGCTGTTTTTT.

This sequence joins TRBV5-4 and TRBJ1-1, with D unclear. CDR3 length equals 13 residues. Trimming pared 5 bases from V and 5 bases from J, leaving 13 bases between. From germline, CDR1 is SGHNT and CDR2 YYREEE (reference sequence). CDR3 in amino acids: CASRPAAGTEAFF. The CDR3 nucleotides are TGTGCCAGCAGACCGGCGGCGGGAACTGAAGCTTTCTTT. The full variable domain, with the rest looked up from reference TRBV5-4 and TRBJ1-1, is ETGVTQSPTHLIKTRGQQVTLRCSSQSGHNTVSWYQQALGQGPQFIFQYYREEENGRGNFPPRFSGLQFPNYSSELNVNALELDDSALYLCASRPAAGTEAFFGQGTRLTVV.

There are a few counts of this clone. This rearrangement joins TRBV2 to TRBJ1-2; 8 bases fit TRBD1. CDR1 SNHLY and CDR2 FYNNEI come from the germline V gene. The J segment lost 13 bases and the V segment lost 8 bases, leaving 15 bases of the junction unmatched. This CDR3 spans 13 amino acids. The CDR3 sequence is CASDRGAGVVSTF. The DNA for the CDR3 is TGTGCCAGCGACAGGGGCGCGGGGGTAGTCTCCACCTTC.

V and J are TRBV7-8 and TRBJ1-6; D perhaps matches TRBD1 (5 bases). The CDR3 covers 16 residues. Trimming stripped 5 bases from V and 9 bases from J, with 20 bases between. Per the germline V gene, CDR1 is SGHVS and CDR2 is FQNEAQ. The CDR3 DNA is TGTGCCAGCAGCCGCGCTGGAGTCAGGGTCGGTTCACCCCTCCACTTT. Amino acids: CASSRAGVRVGSPLHF. The whole variable domain, filled in from reference TRBV7-8 and TRBJ1-6, reads GAGVSQSPRYKVAKRGQDVALRCDPISGHVSLFWYQQALGQGPEFLTYFQNEAQLDKSGLPSDRFFAERPEGSVSTLKIQRTQQEDSAVYLCASSRAGVRVGSPLHFGNGTRLTVT.

This clone has only a few counts. The chain employs TRBV15 and TRBJ2-7, with 9 nucleotides matching TRBD2. Germline-derived CDR1 and CDR2 are LNHNV and YYDKDF (reference sequence). The junction had 6 bases not matched to a gene; V was cut back by 5 bases and J by 10 bases. The CDR3 has 12 amino acids. The CDR3 sequence is CATSLEGTSQYF. DNA for the CDR3: TGTGCCACCAGCCTAGAGGGGACTAGCCAGTACTTC.

This clone was recorded a few times. This rearrangement joins TRBV2 to TRBJ1-5; 11 bases fit TRBD1. CDR1 and CDR2 (germline): SNHLY, FYNNEI. This CDR3 is 15 amino acids long. V dropped 6 bases and J dropped 7; count of bases not matched to a gene: 8. CDR3 region: CASSRDRGDGQPQHF. The CDR3 bases are TGTGCCAGCAGCAGGGACAGGGGGGACGGGCAGCCCCAGCATTTT.

This clone was seen only a few times. The genes are TRBV7-2 and TRBJ2-7, with a tentative D call TRBD2 (5 bases). V was pared by 7 bases and J by 5 bases, with 21 bases between. The CDR3 has 15 amino acids. Germline CDR1 reads SGHTA; CDR2 reads FQGNSA. The chain's CDR3 is CASTSSFWDGNEQYF. DNA for the CDR3: TGTGCCAGCACCTCTAGCTTCTGGGATGGGAACGAGCAGTACTTC.

The chain links TRBV6-5 to TRBJ2-7, with 9 nucleotides matching TRBD1. Looked up from germline, CDR1 is MNHEY and CDR2 is SVGAGI. The CDR3 contains 14 residues. The ends lost 4 bases at V and 5 bases at J; junction bases unmatched: 6. CDR3 sequence (DNA): TGTGCCAGCAGTTCCGGGACAGGGCTCAACGAGCAGTACTTC. Protein: CASSSGTGLNEQYF.

The rearrangement uses TRBV6-5 and TRBJ2-5; D perhaps matches TRBD2 (5 bases). The germline V gene has CDR1 MNHEY and CDR2 SVGAGI. This CDR3 spans 14 amino acids. With 6 bases removed from V and 5 bases from J, the gap between germline ends came to 16 bases. CDR3 sequence reads: CASSLHVGAETQYF. CDR3 coding DNA: TGTGCCAGCAGCCTCCATGTGGGAGCCGAGACCCAGTACTTC.

The genes are TRBV18 and TRBJ2-3; 8 nucleotides agree with TRBD1. CDR1 is KGHSH, CDR2 LQKENI, per germline. This CDR3 contains 15 residues. V lost 3 bases and J lost 2; bases outside the gene matches: 4. CDR3 in amino acids: CASSPRQGTTDTQYF. Written as DNA, the CDR3 is TGTGCCAGCTCACCTCGACAGGGGACCACAGATACGCAGTATTTT.

This clone was picked up many times. This chain uses TRBV30 with TRBJ1-4; D may be TRBD1 (6 bases). The length of the CDR3 is 11 residues. V was cut by 5 bases and J by 8 bases, with 9 bases left in between. Germline V gene sequence: CDR1 GTSNPN, CDR2 SVGIG (reference sequence). CDR3 in DNA: TGTGCCTGGTGGACAGAGGAAAAACTGTTTTTT. This gives the protein CAWWTEEKLFF.

This clone has a handful of counts. The chain joins TRBV5-1 to TRBJ1-2, with D unresolved. V gave up 4 bases and J gave up 7 bases, with 11 bases separating them. Germline CDR1 SGHRS, CDR2 YFSETQ. The CDR3 has 12 amino acids. The CDR3 coding sequence is TGCGCCAGCAGCCAGACTGATACTGGCTACACCTTC. Amino acids: CASSQTDTGYTF.

The sample holds a few counts of this clone. The chain has TRBV5-1 and TRBJ2-7; 10 nucleotides line up with TRBD2. The CDR3 sequence is 16 residues long. Germline V gene lookup returns CDR1 SGHRS and CDR2 YFSETQ. The J segment lost 6 bases and the V segment lost 2 bases, leaving 11 bases of the junction unmatched. For the CDR3, the DNA is TGCGCCAGCAGCTTAAGCAGTCTAGCGGGGGCCAGCGAGCAGTACTTC. Amino acids: CASSLSSLAGASEQYF.

The chain joins TRBV11-2 to TRBJ2-7; a possible D gene is TRBD1 (6 bases). The germline V gene has CDR1 SGHAT and CDR2 FQNNGV. Between the trimmed V and J ends, which lost 1 base and 2 bases, there was a span of 12 bases. This CDR3 contains 15 residues. CDR3 loop: CASSLVRGKTYEQYF. The CDR3 nucleotides are TGTGCCAGCAGCTTAGTGAGGGGGAAAACCTACGAGCAGTACTTC.

This clone came up a few times. CDR3 protein: CSVGTDSPQNTIYF. The CDR3 nucleotides read TGCAGCGTTGGGACGGACAGCCCCCAAAACACCATATATTTT. The V gene is TRBV29-1, the J gene TRBJ1-3; TRBD1 is a possible D gene (6 bases). Germline CDR1 and CDR2: SQVTM and ANQGSEA. This CDR3 spans 14 amino acids. Trimming removed 4 bases at V and 6 bases at J, with 16 bases between.

The chain recombines TRBV30 with TRBJ2-3; 9 bases line up with TRBD2. This CDR3 has 16 amino acids. Unmatched junction bases numbered 4, after V lost 0 bases and J lost 0 bases. Germline CDR1 GTSNPN, CDR2 SVGIG (reference sequence). The DNA of the CDR3 is TGTGCCTGGAGTGTAGGTCTAGCGGGGAGCACAGATACGCAGTATTTT. Protein product: CAWSVGLAGSTDTQYF.

The chain has TRBV7-9 and TRBJ1-2; D remains ambiguous. Between the trimmed V and J ends, which lost 2 bases and 4 bases, there was a span of 8 bases. The CDR3 is 13 residues long. CDR1 and CDR2 from the germline V gene are SEHNR and FQNEAQ (reference sequence). This chain's CDR3 is CASSLSGPYGYTF. DNA of the CDR3: TGTGCCAGCAGCTTAAGCGGCCCCTATGGCTACACCTTC.

This clone turned up a few times. V usage is TRBV28 and J usage is TRBJ2-7; TRBD1 might be the D (5 bases). The germline gives CDR1 MDHEN, CDR2 SYDVKM. The CDR3 is 15 residues long. The ends were cut back, 7 bases at V and 0 bases at J, with 16 bases in the middle. Written as DNA, the CDR3 is TGTGCCAGCACCCCGTTGGGGCAGGGCTCCTACGAGCAGTACTTC. It specifies CASTPLGQGSYEQYF. The entire variable domain, with the rest obtained from reference TRBV28 and TRBJ2-7, is as follows: DVKVTQSSRYLVKRTGEKVFLECVQDMDHENMFWYRQDPGLGLRLIYFSYDVKMKEKGDIPEGYSVSREKKERFSLILESASTNQTSMYLCASTPLGQGSYEQYFGPGTRLTVT.

The chain is built from TRBV27 and TRBJ2-6; no reliable D call. CDR1 is MNHEY and CDR2 is SMNVEV in the germline V gene (reference sequence). This CDR3 comprises 16 residues. The germline V and J ends were trimmed by 2 bases and 1 base, with 9 bases remaining between them. The CDR3 loop reads CASSLAVKSGANVLTF. The CDR3 DNA sequence: TGTGCCAGCAGTTTAGCGGTTAAATCTGGGGCCAACGTCCTGACTTTC.

In its sample, this clone was seen a few times. This chain uses TRBV5-1 with TRBJ2-6, with D perhaps TRBD1 (6 bases). Trimming pared 4 bases from V and 1 base from J, leaving 12 bases between. Germline CDR1 and CDR2: SGHRS and YFSETQ. The CDR3 has 16 amino acids. DNA for the CDR3: TGCGCCAGCAGCATAATCCAGGGGTCTGGGGCCAACGTCCTGACTTTC. Its protein is CASSIIQGSGANVLTF.

The rearrangement uses TRBV28 and TRBJ2-3; tentative D call: TRBD2 (6 bases). The CDR3 has 16 residues. CDR1 and CDR2 from the germline V gene are MDHEN and SYDVKM. With 6 bases removed from V and 6 bases from J, the gap between germline ends came to 22 bases. The CDR3 coding sequence is TGTGCCAGCAGCCCATTGGGGGGATACCTCGGGGATACGCAGTATTTT. Protein product: CASSPLGGYLGDTQYF.

This clone was observed a few times. The chain uses TRBV28 and TRBJ2-7; D gene unclear. The germline V and J ends were trimmed by 2 bases and 4 bases, with 15 bases remaining between them. Per germline, CDR1 MDHEN and CDR2 SYDVKM. The CDR3 contains 15 residues. CDR3 residues: CASSLNGRPLYEQYF. The CDR3 DNA is TGTGCCAGCAGTTTAAATGGGCGACCTCTTTACGAGCAGTACTTC.

The V call is TRBV7-9, the J call TRBJ2-6, with D possibly TRBD2 on 6 matching bases. Germline CDR1 reads SEHNR; CDR2 reads FQNEAQ (reference sequence). The CDR3 is 16 amino acids. Trimming stripped 1 base from V and 7 bases from J, with 14 bases between. CDR3 DNA sequence: TGTGCCAGCAGCTTAGGGGCGGGATATTTAGCCAACGTCCTGACTTTC. This encodes CASSLGAGYLANVLTF.

This clone was observed a few times. This sequence joins TRBV4-2 and TRBJ2-1, with D possibly matching TRBD2 (5 bases). Germline lookup yields CDR1 LGHNA and CDR2 YNFKEQ. The CDR3 extends over 17 amino acids. V gave up 0 bases and J gave up 7 bases, with 19 bases separating them. The CDR3 region has the DNA TGTGCCAGCAGCCAAGACTTCGGAGCGGCCCCTGGGAATGAGCAGTTCTTC. Translation: CASSQDFGAAPGNEQFF.

This clone was seen a few times. V usage is TRBV29-1 and J usage is TRBJ2-5; 11 positions match TRBD1. This CDR3 contains 14 residues. With V trimmed by 6 bases and J by 5 bases, 8 bases remained unmatched. Germline assignment: CDR1 SQVTM and CDR2 ANQGSEA. The CDR3 spells CSVTRDRGTETQYF. Here the CDR3 DNA reads TGCAGCGTCACCCGGGACAGGGGGACTGAGACCCAGTACTTC.